Presented here are 22 T cell receptor beta chains from one specimen sequenced in a study of Graves' ophthalmopathy and Graves' hyperthyroidism. Using RNA transcripts, the TCR beta CDR3 regions were amplified. Second-round multiplex PCR followed a first-round RT-PCR using HTBI primers. TCRdb re-called the multiplex PCR reads through MiXCR, storing one row per CDR3 protein. The profile shows hundreds of thousands of distinct CDR3 sequences, 35% to 50% of them singletons. The sequenced sample was peripheral blood. Receptors originate from an adult man with Graves' ophthalmopathy.

This clonotype was observed at least ten times. The rearrangement uses TRBV7-9 and TRBJ1-4, with D uncertain. Germline V CDR1 and CDR2: SEHNR, FQNEAQ (reference sequence). V lost 2 bases, J lost 8 bases, and 15 bases lay in between. This CDR3 has 15 amino acids. DNA of the CDR3: TGTGCCAGCAGCTTACAGAGTATGGCGGGAGAAAAACTGTTTTTT. This codes for CASSLQSMAGEKLFF.

In its sample, this clonotype was seen a few times. V is TRBV19 and J is TRBJ1-2, with a weak D call TRBD1 (6 bases). Trimming removed 2 bases from V and 2 bases from J, with 15 bases in between. This CDR3 region has 16 residues. CDR1 is LNHDA, CDR2 SQIVND, per germline (reference sequence). CDR3 sequence (DNA): TGTGCCAGTAGTATAACGCGACTACAGGGAAACTATGGCTACACCTTC. Amino acid sequence: CASSITRLQGNYGYTF. Full variable domain (remainder filled in from reference TRBV19 and TRBJ1-2): DGGITQSPKYLFRKEGQNVTLSCEQNLNHDAMYWYRQDPGQGLRLIYYSQIVNDFQKGDIAEGYSVSREKKESFPLTVTSAQKNPTAFYLCASSITRLQGNYGYTFGSGTRLTVV.

This clonotype was seen ten or more times. The chain couples TRBV19 to TRBJ2-5, with 11 nucleotides matching TRBD1. With V trimmed by 5 bases and J by 3 bases, 8 bases remained unmatched. The CDR3 runs 16 residues. CDR1 is LNHDA and CDR2 is SQIVND in the germline V gene (reference sequence). Here the CDR3 DNA reads TGTGCCAGTAGTTCAACTAGGACAGGGGGCGAAGAGACCCAGTACTTC. Encoded protein: CASSSTRTGGEETQYF.

V usage is TRBV20-1 and J usage is TRBJ2-7, with 12 positions matching TRBD1. The CDR3 sequence is 14 residues long. Trimming at V came to 4 bases and at J to 7 bases, leaving 8 bases not matched to a gene. Germline CDR1 is DFQATT and CDR2 is SNEGSKA (reference sequence). The CDR3, as DNA: TGCAGTGCTAACCGGGACAGGGGGCTAGAGGAGCAGTACTTC. Protein sequence: CSANRDRGLEEQYF.

This clonotype was recorded once. J is TRBJ2-5 and V is TRBV29-1; TRBD1 matches 9 bases. The CDR3 has 13 amino acids. With V trimmed by 6 bases and J by 5 bases, 7 bases remained unmatched. Germline V gives CDR1 SQVTM, CDR2 ANQGSEA. CDR3 protein: CSVSTGTGETQYF. CDR3 DNA sequence: TGCAGCGTCAGTACCGGGACAGGGGAGACCCAGTACTTC.

This clonotype was counted between two and nine times. CDR3 sequence reads: CASSLTEYALHF. The CDR3 nucleotides are TGTGCCAGCAGCTTAACGGAATATGCCCTCCACTTT. The V gene is TRBV11-2, the J gene TRBJ1-6; no reliable D call. The germline V and J ends were trimmed by 2 bases and 14 bases, with 10 bases remaining between them. Germline CDR1 and CDR2: SGHAT and FQNNGV. This CDR3 is 12 amino acids long.

The rearrangement links TRBV6-5 to TRBJ1-2; perhaps TRBD1 as D (6 bases). In germline, CDR1 is MNHEY, CDR2 SVGAGI. CDR3 size: 14 residues. V gave up 6 bases and J gave up 3 bases, with 14 bases separating them. CDR3 sequence (DNA): TGTGCCAGCAGCGTTACAGGGCTGGACTATGGCTACACCTTC. The encoded protein is CASSVTGLDYGYTF.

This clonotype has ten or more counts. This sequence joins TRBV19 and TRBJ2-7, with D tentatively TRBD1 (6 bases). This CDR3 has 14 residues. Germline loops: CDR1 LNHDA, CDR2 SQIVND (reference sequence). V lost 2 bases and J 6 bases, leaving 14 bases between the germline ends. As DNA, the CDR3 is TGTGCCAGTAGTATATGGCAGGGGAACATCGAGCAGTACTTC. Translating gives CASSIWQGNIEQYF.

The rearrangement uses TRBV25-1 and TRBJ2-2; D gene uncertain. The germline CDR1 and CDR2 sequences are MGHDK and SYGVNS. V lost 6 bases and J 0 bases, leaving 14 bases between the germline ends. The CDR3 is 16 residues long. The CDR3 here is CASSLLPGSNTGELFF. The DNA of the CDR3 is TGTGCCAGCAGCTTACTGCCGGGCTCGAACACCGGGGAGCTGTTTTTT.

This clonotype was counted ten times or more. This sequence joins TRBV7-9 and TRBJ1-3, with D unclear. The germline V gene encodes CDR1 SEHNR and CDR2 FQNEAQ (reference sequence). Between the trimmed V and J ends, which lost 8 bases and 0 bases, there was a span of 8 bases. This CDR3 contains 13 residues. CDR3 sequence reads: CASAIYSGNTIYF. The CDR3 nucleotides are TGTGCCAGCGCAATTTACTCTGGAAACACCATATATTTT.

This chain uses TRBV2 with TRBJ2-7; TRBD1 matches 8 bases. CDR1 and CDR2 from the germline V gene are SNHLY and FYNNEI. This CDR3 has 13 amino acids. V shed 9 bases, J shed 5 bases, and the junction held 9 bases outside the gene matches. The CDR3 coding sequence is TGTGCCAGTAAACGACAGGGGAACAACGAGCAGTACTTC. Residues: CASKRQGNNEQYF.

This clonotype was recorded many times. The chain couples TRBV9 to TRBJ2-7, with 10 bases identical to TRBD2. The CDR3 extends over 16 amino acids. Per germline, CDR1 SGDLS and CDR2 YYNGEE. Trimming cost V 0 bases and J 0 bases; bases outside gene matches: 3. The CDR3 coding sequence is TGTGCCAGCAGCGTAGCGGCTAGCGGGAGCTCCTACGAGCAGTACTTC. Residues: CASSVAASGSSYEQYF.

The chain uses TRBV20-1 and TRBJ1-2, with D unclear. The CDR3 contains 16 residues. CDR1 is DFQATT, CDR2 SNEGSKA, per germline (reference sequence). The V end lost 2 bases, the J end lost 4 bases, and 20 bases lay between the germline ends. The CDR3 spells CSARNLPDYDGYGYTF. Written as DNA, the CDR3 is TGCAGTGCTAGAAATCTCCCGGACTACGACGGCTATGGCTACACCTTC.

This clonotype was detected ten times or more. The chain carries TRBV25-1 and TRBJ1-6; D not resolved. Looked up from germline, CDR1 is MGHDK and CDR2 is SYGVNS. CDR3 size: 14 residues. V was clipped by 2 bases and J by 8 bases, with 10 bases between them. This CDR3 reads CASSELQWDSPLHF. The CDR3 DNA reads as TGTGCCAGCAGTGAACTACAATGGGATTCACCCCTCCACTTT.

This clonotype was seen once. The junction departs from the called germline gene at one end, perhaps through a read error. This chain links TRBV14 with TRBJ2-7; no clear D. The CDR3 has 8 amino acids. Germline values: CDR1 SGHDN, CDR2 FVKESK. The CDR3 protein is CASSRAVF. As DNA, the CDR3 is TGTGCCAGCAGCCGGGCGGTTTTC.

The chain couples TRBV12-3 or TRBV12-4 to TRBJ1-4; the D is unclear. This CDR3 has 15 amino acids. V was clipped by 4 bases and J by 7 bases, with 16 bases between them. CDR3 loop: CASSYGGRRREKLFF. CDR3 sequence (DNA): TGTGCCAGCAGTTACGGTGGCAGACGGCGTGAAAAACTGTTTTTT.

This sequence joins TRBV29-1 and TRBJ1-2, with 7 bases identical to TRBD1. This CDR3 spans 14 amino acids. The V gene end was trimmed by 3 bases and the J gene end by 4 bases; junction bases not matched to a gene: 8. Germline loops: CDR1 SQVTM, CDR2 ANQGSEA. The CDR3 reads CSVDVNRGGYGYTF. The CDR3, as DNA: TGCAGCGTTGACGTAAACAGGGGCGGCTATGGCTACACCTTC.

This clonotype was observed a handful of times. The gene calls are TRBV9 and TRBJ1-2; no clear D. The CDR3 is made up of 14 amino acids. Per the germline V gene, CDR1 is SGDLS and CDR2 is YYNGEE. V was shortened by 1 base and J by 6 bases, with 13 bases between the two germline ends. CDR3 sequence: CASSVREGVNGYTF. Written as DNA, the CDR3 is TGTGCCAGCAGCGTACGAGAGGGTGTTAATGGCTACACCTTC.

The table lists this clonotype with many counts. The genes are TRBV2 and TRBJ1-5, with D tentatively TRBD1 (5 bases). The CDR3 runs 14 residues. V dropped 0 bases and J dropped 7 bases, with 10 bases sitting between them. Germline values: CDR1 SNHLY, CDR2 FYNNEI. CDR3 DNA: TGTGCCAGCAGTGAAGCGGGCAGGGCACAGCCCCAGCATTTT. Its protein is CASSEAGRAQPQHF.

This clonotype was found many times. The chain employs TRBV4-1 and TRBJ2-7; D is possibly TRBD1 (6 bases). The CDR3 is 13 residues long. V dropped 3 bases and J dropped 3 bases, with 9 bases sitting between them. Germline-derived CDR1 and CDR2 are MGHRA and YSYEKL. The CDR3 sequence: CASSHQQGYEQYF. The CDR3 nucleotides read TGCGCCAGCAGCCATCAACAGGGCTACGAGCAGTACTTC.

This clonotype was counted ten times or more. The CDR3 DNA is TGCGCCAGCAGTGAGTCTTCCATGTGGGCTCAAGAGACCCAGTACTTC. It translates to CASSESSMWAQETQYF. The chain joins TRBV10-1 to TRBJ2-5; no firm D call. The CDR3 has 16 residues. Per the germline V gene, CDR1 is WNHNN and CDR2 is SYGVQD (reference sequence). Trimming shortened V by 0 bases and J by 2 bases, and 13 bases separated the two germline ends.

V and J are TRBV9 and TRBJ1-6, with D uncertain. Germline V gives CDR1 SGDLS, CDR2 YYNGEE. Trimming stripped 0 bases from V and 7 bases from J, with 11 bases between. This CDR3 has 15 amino acids. The CDR3: CASSVAVSNNSPLHF. CDR3 nucleotide sequence: TGTGCCAGCAGCGTAGCTGTCAGCAACAATTCACCCCTCCACTTT.